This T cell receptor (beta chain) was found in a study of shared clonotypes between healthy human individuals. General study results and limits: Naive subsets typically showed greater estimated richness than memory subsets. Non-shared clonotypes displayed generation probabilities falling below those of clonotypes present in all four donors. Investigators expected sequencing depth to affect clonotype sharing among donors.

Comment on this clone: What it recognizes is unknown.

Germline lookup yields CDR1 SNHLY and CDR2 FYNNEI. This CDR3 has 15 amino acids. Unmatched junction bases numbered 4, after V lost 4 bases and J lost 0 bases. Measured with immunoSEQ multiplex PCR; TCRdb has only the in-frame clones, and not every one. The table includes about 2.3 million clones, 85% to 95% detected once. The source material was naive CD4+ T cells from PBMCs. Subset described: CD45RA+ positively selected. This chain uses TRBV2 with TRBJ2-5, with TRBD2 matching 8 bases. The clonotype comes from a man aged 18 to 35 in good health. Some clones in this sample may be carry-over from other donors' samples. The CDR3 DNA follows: TGTGCCAGCAGTGGCCTAGCGGGTAACCAAGAGACCCAGTACTTC. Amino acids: CASSGLAGNQETQYF.